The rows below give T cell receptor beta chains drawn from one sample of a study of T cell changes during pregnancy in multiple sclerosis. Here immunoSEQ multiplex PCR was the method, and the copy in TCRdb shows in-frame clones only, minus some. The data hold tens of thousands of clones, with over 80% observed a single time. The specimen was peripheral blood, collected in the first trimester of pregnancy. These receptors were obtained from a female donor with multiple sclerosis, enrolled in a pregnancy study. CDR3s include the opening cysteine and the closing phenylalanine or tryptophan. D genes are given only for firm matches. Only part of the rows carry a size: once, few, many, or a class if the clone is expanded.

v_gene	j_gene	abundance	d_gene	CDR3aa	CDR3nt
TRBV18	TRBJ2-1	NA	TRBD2	CASSSLAVKWDEQFF	TGTGCCAGCTCATCACTAGCGGTAAAATGGGATGAGCAGTTCTTC
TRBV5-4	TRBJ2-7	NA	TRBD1	CASSLGRQGAYEQYF	TGTGCCAGCAGCTTGGGGCGACAGGGGGCCTACGAGCAGTACTTC
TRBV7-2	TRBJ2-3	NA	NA	CASSLALPSIDTQYF	TGTGCCAGCAGCTTAGCGCTTCCTAGTATCGATACGCAGTATTTT
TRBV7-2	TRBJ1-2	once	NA	CASSRLLGAYYGYTF	TGTGCCAGCAGCCGGCTCCTGGGCGCCTACTATGGCTACACCTTC
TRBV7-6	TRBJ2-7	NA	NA	CASSLGPGTYEQYF	TGTGCCAGCAGCTTAGGTCCAGGAACCTACGAGCAGTACTTC
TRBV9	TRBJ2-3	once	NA	CASSVGLQELTDTQYF	TGTGCCAGCAGCGTAGGCCTACAGGAGCTCACAGATACGCAGTATTTT
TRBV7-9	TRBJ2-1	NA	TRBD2	CASSLIPLWREGLNEQFF	TGTGCCAGCAGCTTAATCCCCCTTTGGCGGGAGGGGTTGAATGAGCAGTTCTTC
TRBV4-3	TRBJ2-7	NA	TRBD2	CASSQGLAGDEQYF	TGCGCCAGCAGCCAGGGACTAGCGGGAGACGAGCAGTACTTC
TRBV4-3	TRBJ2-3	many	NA	CASSQDLSGHNTDTQYF	TGCGCCAGCAGCCAAGATTTATCGGGACACAACACAGATACGCAGTATTTT
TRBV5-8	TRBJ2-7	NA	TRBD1	CASSSTGTGLHEQYF	TGTGCCAGCAGCTCAACCGGGACAGGGTTACACGAGCAGTACTTC
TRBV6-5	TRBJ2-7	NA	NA	CASSYSDQGYEQYF	TGTGCCAGCAGTTACTCGGACCAGGGATACGAGCAGTACTTC
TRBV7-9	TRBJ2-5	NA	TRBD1	CASSLVNRGLETQYF	TGTGCCAGCAGCTTAGTGAACAGGGGTTTGGAGACCCAGTACTTC
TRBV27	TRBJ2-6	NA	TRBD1	CASSPGTASGANVLTF	TGTGCCAGCAGCCCCGGGACAGCCTCTGGGGCCAACGTCCTGACTTTC
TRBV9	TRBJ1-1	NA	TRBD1	CASSEYRGDTEAFF	TGTGCCAGCAGCGAGTACAGGGGTGACACTGAAGCTTTCTTT
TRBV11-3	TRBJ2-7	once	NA	CASSPGLYEQYF	TGTGCCAGCAGCCCGGGACTCTACGAGCAGTACTTC
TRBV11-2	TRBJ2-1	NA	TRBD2	CASSQEGLAGMGEQFF	TGTGCCAGCAGCCAAGAGGGACTAGCGGGAATGGGTGAGCAGTTCTTC
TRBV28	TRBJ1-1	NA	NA	CASSPTGFRGLNTEAFF	TGTGCCAGCAGTCCCACAGGGTTCCGGGGCCTGAACACTGAAGCTTTCTTT
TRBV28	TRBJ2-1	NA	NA	CASSSQYWEQFF	TGTGCCAGCAGTTCCCAATACTGGGAGCAGTTCTTC
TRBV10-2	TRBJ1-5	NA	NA	CASNRDLNQPQHF	TGCGCCAGCAACCGGGATCTCAATCAGCCCCAGCATTTT
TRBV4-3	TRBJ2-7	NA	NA	CASSTRTGSYEQYF	TGCGCCAGCAGCACCCGCACCGGTAGCTACGAGCAGTACTTC
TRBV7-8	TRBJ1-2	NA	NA	CASSSVGRANYGYTF	TGTGCCAGCAGCTCGGTGGGCAGAGCTAACTATGGCTACACCTTC
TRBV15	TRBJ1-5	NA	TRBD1	CATSRGSGTALIQPQHF	TGTGCCACCAGTCGAGGCTCCGGGACAGCGTTGATTCAGCCCCAGCATTTT
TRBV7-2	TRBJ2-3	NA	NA	CASSFQDPDTQYF	TGTGCCAGCAGCTTTCAGGATCCAGATACGCAGTATTTT
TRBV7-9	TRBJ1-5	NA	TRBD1	CASSLWTGTEYSNQPQHF	TGTGCCAGCAGCTTATGGACCGGGACAGAATATAGCAATCAGCCCCAGCATTTT
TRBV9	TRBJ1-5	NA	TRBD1	CASSEWDRANQPQHF	TGTGCCAGCAGCGAATGGGACAGGGCAAATCAGCCCCAGCATTTT
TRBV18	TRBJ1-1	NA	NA	CASSPGAHGTEAFF	TGTGCCAGCTCACCAGGGGCCCACGGCACTGAAGCTTTCTTT
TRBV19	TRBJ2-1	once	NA	CASIGGANEQFF	TGTGCCAGTATCGGAGGGGCTAATGAGCAGTTCTTC
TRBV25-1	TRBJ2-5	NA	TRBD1	CASSEWTGGLETQYF	TGTGCCAGCAGTGAATGGACAGGGGGTTTAGAGACCCAGTACTTC
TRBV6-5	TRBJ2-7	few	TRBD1	CASSSAQGDRDEQYF	TGTGCCAGCAGCTCAGCCCAGGGGGATCGGGACGAGCAGTACTTC
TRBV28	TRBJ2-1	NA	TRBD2	CASRPALAGGSNEQFF	TGTGCCAGCAGGCCAGCGCTAGCGGGAGGGTCCAATGAGCAGTTCTTC
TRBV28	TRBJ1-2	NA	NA	CASSAVNYGYTF	TGTGCCAGCAGTGCGGTTAACTATGGCTACACCTTC
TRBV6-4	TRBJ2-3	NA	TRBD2	CASSALPLAGVADTQYF	TGTGCCAGCAGTGCCCTTCCACTAGCGGGAGTAGCAGATACGCAGTATTTT
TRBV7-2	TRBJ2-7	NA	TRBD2	CASSWRTSGTYEQYF	TGTGCCAGCAGCTGGAGGACTAGCGGGACCTACGAGCAGTACTTC
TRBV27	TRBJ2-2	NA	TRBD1	CASSLSGQGAANTGELFF	TGTGCCAGCAGTTTATCGGGACAGGGGGCGGCGAACACCGGGGAGCTGTTTTTT
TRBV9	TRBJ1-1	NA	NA	CASSVVVNTEAFF	TGTGCCAGCAGCGTAGTAGTGAACACTGAAGCTTTCTTT